Presented here are 16 T cell receptor beta chains from one specimen sequenced in a study of T cell changes during pregnancy in multiple sclerosis. TCRdb's table, derived via immunoSEQ multiplex PCR, lists solely in-frame clones and lacks some. The repertoire holds about 22,000 clones, with around 85% as singletons. The source was CD8+ T cells from peripheral blood mononuclear cells, collected before pregnancy. Every receptor here comes from a female donor with multiple sclerosis, enrolled in a pregnancy study.

The V gene is TRBV6-5, the J gene TRBJ2-2; 9 bases map to TRBD1. V gave up 0 bases and J gave up 3 bases; unmatched junction bases: 2. In germline, CDR1 is MNHEY, CDR2 SVGAGI. The CDR3 has 16 residues. Here the CDR3 reads CASSYSRDRDTGELFF. In DNA, the CDR3 is TGTGCCAGCAGTTACTCGAGGGACAGGGACACCGGGGAGCTGTTTTTT.

The V gene is TRBV19, the J gene TRBJ1-5; D ambiguous. This CDR3 contains 17 residues. Germline values: CDR1 LNHDA, CDR2 SQIVND (reference sequence). Trimming cost V 4 bases and J 0 bases, with 16 bases left between them. The CDR3 region has the DNA TGTGCCAGTAGTAGTAATCAGGCGAAGTATAGCAATCAGCCCCAGCATTTT. Its translation: CASSSNQAKYSNQPQHF.

This chain connects TRBV5-1 to TRBJ1-1; 7 positions match TRBD1. Per germline, CDR1 SGHRS and CDR2 YFSETQ. The CDR3 spans 17 residues. The ends lost 2 bases at V and 3 bases at J; junction bases unmatched: 13. The CDR3 is CASSFRGGGVLDTEAFF. CDR3 DNA sequence: TGCGCCAGCAGCTTTAGAGGGGGCGGCGTTTTGGACACTGAAGCTTTCTTT.

This clone was seen only once. The rearrangement joins TRBV5-6 to TRBJ1-2, with 8 positions matching TRBD1. The ends lost 4 bases at V and 7 bases at J; junction bases unmatched: 12. CDR3 length: 15 amino acids. Looked up from germline, CDR1 is SGHDT and CDR2 is YYEEEE. The CDR3 reads CASSPGQGTTIGYTF. The CDR3 DNA sequence: TGTGCCAGCAGCCCAGGACAGGGTACCACTATTGGCTACACCTTC. Looking up the rest from reference TRBV5-6 and TRBJ1-2 gives the full variable domain: DAGVTQSPTHLIKTRGQQVTLRCSPKSGHDTVSWYQQALGQGPQFIFQYYEEEERQRGNFPDRFSGHQFPNYSSELNVNALLLGDSALYLCASSPGQGTTIGYTFGSGTRLTVV.

This clone has just a few counts. The chain uses TRBV5-1 and TRBJ2-7; weak D call: TRBD2 (5 bases). V dropped 4 bases and J dropped 2 bases, with 16 bases sitting between them. Germline assignment: CDR1 SGHRS and CDR2 YFSETQ. The CDR3 has 15 amino acids. In DNA, the CDR3 is TGCGCCAGCAGCCTGGTCGGGGTTGGTACCTACGAGCAGTACTTC. Amino acids: CASSLVGVGTYEQYF.

This chain uses TRBV5-1 with TRBJ2-5; 8 positions agree with TRBD1. The CDR3 is 14 amino acids. The germline CDR1 and CDR2 sequences are SGHRS and YFSETQ. The V gene end was trimmed by 0 bases and the J gene end by 5 bases; junction bases not matched to a gene: 3. The CDR3 loop reads CASSLGTGTETQYF. DNA of the CDR3: TGCGCCAGCAGCTTGGGGACAGGGACGGAGACCCAGTACTTC.

The chain is built from TRBV27 and TRBJ1-1; 7 positions agree with TRBD1. After removal of 6 bases from V and 1 base from J, the junction contained 5 bases not matched to a gene. The CDR3 consists of 14 residues. CDR1 and CDR2 from the germline V gene are MNHEY and SMNVEV (reference sequence). This CDR3 is CASSLQGGNTEAFF. CDR3 nucleotide sequence: TGTGCCAGCAGCTTGCAGGGGGGGAACACTGAAGCTTTCTTT.

The CDR3 coding sequence is TGTGCCTGGGGAACAGCGGACTATGAAGCTTTCTTT. It yields the protein CAWGTADYEAFF. The V gene is TRBV30, the J gene TRBJ1-1; D is ambiguous. Germline-derived CDR1 and CDR2 are GTSNPN and SVGIG (reference sequence). The CDR3 is 12 amino acids. Trimming removed 5 bases from V and 7 bases from J, with 14 bases in between. The variable domain in full, completed from reference TRBV30 and TRBJ1-1, reads SQTIHQWPATLVQPVGSPLSLECTVEGTSNPNLYWYRQAAGRGLQLLFYSVGIGQISSEVPQNLSASRPQDRQFILSSKKLLLSDSGFYLCAWGTADYEAFFGQGTRLTVV.

V usage is TRBV30 and J usage is TRBJ2-7; TRBD2 matches at 11 bases. Germline V CDR1 and CDR2: GTSNPN, SVGIG (reference sequence). The CDR3 covers 14 residues. V gave up 2 bases and J gave up 5 bases; unmatched junction bases: 5. In DNA, the CDR3 is TGTGCCTGGAGTATAACTAGCGGGAGAAACGAGCAGTACTTC. Amino acid sequence: CAWSITSGRNEQYF.

The chain combines TRBV7-9 with TRBJ2-3, with no clear D. V was shortened by 5 bases and J by 1 base, with 4 bases between the two germline ends. Germline V gene lookup returns CDR1 SEHNR and CDR2 FQNEAQ (reference sequence). This CDR3 contains 12 residues. CDR3 bases: TGTGCCAGCAGCCCCGGCACAGATACGCAGTATTTT. This encodes CASSPGTDTQYF.

This chain connects TRBV7-6 to TRBJ2-5; D might be TRBD2 (7 bases). The germline V gene encodes CDR1 SGHVS and CDR2 FNYEAQ. The CDR3 spans 16 residues. The V end lost 4 bases, the J end lost 4 bases, and 19 bases lay between the germline ends. The CDR3 loop is CASSSRGGGVGETQYF. DNA of the CDR3: TGTGCCAGCAGCTCGAGGGGGGGAGGAGTGGGAGAGACCCAGTACTTC.

The rearrangement uses TRBV7-2 and TRBJ2-1; no reliable D call. This CDR3 spans 13 amino acids. V lost 1 base to trimming and J lost 8 bases, with 9 bases between them. Germline V gene sequence: CDR1 SGHTA, CDR2 FQGNSA. The CDR3 region has the DNA TGTGCCAGCAGCTTAGAAGATTACTATGAGCAGTTCTTC. The encoded protein is CASSLEDYYEQFF.

This chain joins TRBV5-1 and TRBJ2-5; TRBD2 might be the D (6 bases). Per germline, CDR1 SGHRS and CDR2 YFSETQ. This CDR3 is built from 13 residues. V was cut by 2 bases and J by 4 bases, with 9 bases left in between. CDR3 protein: CASSFSGGETQYF. The CDR3 DNA sequence: TGCGCCAGCAGCTTCTCCGGGGGAGAGACCCAGTACTTC.

The chain recombines TRBV4-1 with TRBJ2-1; D call uncertain. Looked up from germline, CDR1 is MGHRA and CDR2 is YSYEKL. V lost 0 bases and J lost 0, with 9 bases in between. This CDR3 has 16 residues. CDR3 amino acids: CASSQDVPSSYNEQFF. The DNA of the CDR3 is TGCGCCAGCAGCCAAGATGTCCCCAGCTCCTACAATGAGCAGTTCTTC.

The DNA for the CDR3 is TGTGCCAGCAGCCCTAACAGGGGTTTTAACACAGATACGCAGTATTTT. Translating gives CASSPNRGFNTDTQYF. The genes are TRBV27 and TRBJ2-3, with TRBD1 identical over 7 bases. This CDR3 comprises 16 residues. Germline V gene sequence: CDR1 MNHEY, CDR2 SMNVEV (reference sequence). The J segment lost 2 bases and the V segment lost 6 bases, leaving 11 bases of the junction unmatched.

The rearrangement joins TRBV28 to TRBJ2-7; TRBD1 aligns across 7 bases. The germline CDR1 and CDR2 sequences are MDHEN and SYDVKM. V shed 6 bases, J shed 4 bases, and the junction held 15 bases outside the gene matches. The CDR3 is made up of 16 amino acids. CDR3 sequence: CASSRFGTDFRYEQYF. The CDR3 DNA is TGTGCCAGCAGCCGGTTCGGGACAGATTTCCGGTACGAGCAGTACTTC.